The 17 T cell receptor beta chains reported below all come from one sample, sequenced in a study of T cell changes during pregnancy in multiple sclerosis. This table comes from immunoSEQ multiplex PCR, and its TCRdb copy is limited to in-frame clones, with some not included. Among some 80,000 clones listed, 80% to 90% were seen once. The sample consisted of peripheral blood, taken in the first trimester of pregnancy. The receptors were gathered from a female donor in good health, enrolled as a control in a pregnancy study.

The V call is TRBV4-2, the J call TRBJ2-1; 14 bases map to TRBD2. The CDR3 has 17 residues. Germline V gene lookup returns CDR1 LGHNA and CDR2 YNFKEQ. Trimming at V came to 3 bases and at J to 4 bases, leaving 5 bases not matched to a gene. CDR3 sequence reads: CASSQTGLAGVYNEQFF. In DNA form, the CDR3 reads TGTGCCAGCAGCCAGACGGGACTAGCGGGAGTATACAATGAGCAGTTCTTC.

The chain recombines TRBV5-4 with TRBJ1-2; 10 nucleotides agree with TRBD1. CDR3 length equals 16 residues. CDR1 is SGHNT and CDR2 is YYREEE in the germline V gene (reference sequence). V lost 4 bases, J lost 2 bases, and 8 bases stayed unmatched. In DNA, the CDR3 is TGTGCCAGCAGCGAAGAGACAGGGGGCCTAAACTATGGCTACACCTTC. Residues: CASSEETGGLNYGYTF.

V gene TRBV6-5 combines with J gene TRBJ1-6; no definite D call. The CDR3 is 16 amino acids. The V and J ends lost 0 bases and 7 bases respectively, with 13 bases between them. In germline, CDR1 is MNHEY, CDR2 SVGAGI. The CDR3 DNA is TGTGCCAGCAGTTACTCGTTCGCAGTCAGGAATTCACCCCTCCACTTT. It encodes CASSYSFAVRNSPLHF.

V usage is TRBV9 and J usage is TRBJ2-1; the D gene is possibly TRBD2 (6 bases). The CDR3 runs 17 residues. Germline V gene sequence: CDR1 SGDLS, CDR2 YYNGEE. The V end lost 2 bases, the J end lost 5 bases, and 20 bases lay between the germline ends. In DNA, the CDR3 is TGTGCCAGCAGCGTTCGTCCGGGACTCTCTCATGACAATGAGCAGTTCTTC. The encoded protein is CASSVRPGLSHDNEQFF.

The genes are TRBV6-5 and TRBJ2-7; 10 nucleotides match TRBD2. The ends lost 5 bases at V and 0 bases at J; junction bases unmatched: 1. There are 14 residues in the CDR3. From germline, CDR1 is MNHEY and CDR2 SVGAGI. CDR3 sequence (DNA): TGTGCCAGCAGTCTAGCGGGGGACTCCTACGAGCAGTACTTC. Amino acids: CASSLAGDSYEQYF.

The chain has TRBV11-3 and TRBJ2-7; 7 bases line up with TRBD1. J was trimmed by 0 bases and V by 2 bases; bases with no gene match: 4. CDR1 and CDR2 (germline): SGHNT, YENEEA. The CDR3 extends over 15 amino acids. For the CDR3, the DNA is TGTGCCAGCAGCTTAAAAGGGGGCAGCTCCTACGAGCAGTACTTC. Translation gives CASSLKGGSSYEQYF. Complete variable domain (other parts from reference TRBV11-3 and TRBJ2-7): EAGVVQSPRYKIIEKKQPVAFWCNPISGHNTLYWYLQNLGQGPELLIRYENEEAVDDSQLPKDRFSAERLKGVDSTLKIQPAELGDSAVYLCASSLKGGSSYEQYFGPGTRLTVT.

CDR3 in DNA: TGTGCCAGCAGCGTCCAACTAGCGGTGGATACGCAGTATTTT. Translating it yields CASSVQLAVDTQYF. The J gene is TRBJ2-3, the V gene TRBV9, with TRBD2 identical over 8 bases. Trimming cost V 2 bases and J 6 bases; bases outside gene matches: 5. The V gene's germline CDR1 is SGDLS and CDR2 YYNGEE. This CDR3 is 14 amino acids long.

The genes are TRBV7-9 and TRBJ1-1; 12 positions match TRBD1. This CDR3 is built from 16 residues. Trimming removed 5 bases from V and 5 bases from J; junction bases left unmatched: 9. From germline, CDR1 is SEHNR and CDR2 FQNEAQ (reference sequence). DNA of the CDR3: TGTGCCAGCAGCCCACCGGGACAGGGGGCTACGACTGAAGCTTTCTTT. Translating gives CASSPPGQGATTEAFF.

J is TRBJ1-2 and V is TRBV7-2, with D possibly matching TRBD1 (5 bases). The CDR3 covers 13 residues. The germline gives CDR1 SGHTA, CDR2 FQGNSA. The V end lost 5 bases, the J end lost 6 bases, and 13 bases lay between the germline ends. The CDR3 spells CASSPTPGNGYTF. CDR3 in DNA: TGTGCCAGCAGCCCCACCCCAGGGAATGGCTACACCTTC. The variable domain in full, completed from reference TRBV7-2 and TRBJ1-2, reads GAGVSQSPSNKVTEKGKDVELRCDPISGHTALYWYRQSLGQGLEFLIYFQGNSAPDKSGLPSDRFSAERTGGSVSTLTIQRTQQEDSAVYLCASSPTPGNGYTFGSGTRLTVV.

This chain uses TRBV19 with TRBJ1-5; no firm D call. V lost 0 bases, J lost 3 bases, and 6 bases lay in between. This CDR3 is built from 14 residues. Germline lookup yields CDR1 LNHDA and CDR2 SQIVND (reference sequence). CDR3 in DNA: TGTGCCAGTAGTATAGACCGGGTCAATCAGCCCCAGCATTTT. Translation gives CASSIDRVNQPQHF.

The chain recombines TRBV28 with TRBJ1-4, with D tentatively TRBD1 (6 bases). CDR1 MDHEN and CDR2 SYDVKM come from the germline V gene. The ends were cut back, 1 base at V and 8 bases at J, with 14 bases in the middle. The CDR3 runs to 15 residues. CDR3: CASSLFSGAREKLFF. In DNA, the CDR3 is TGTGCCAGCAGTTTATTCTCAGGGGCCAGGGAAAAACTGTTTTTT.

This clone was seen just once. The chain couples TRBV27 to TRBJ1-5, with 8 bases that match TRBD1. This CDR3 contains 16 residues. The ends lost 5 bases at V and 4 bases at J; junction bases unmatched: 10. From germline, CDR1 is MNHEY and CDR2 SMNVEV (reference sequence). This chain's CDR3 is CASSPRQGLGNQPQHF. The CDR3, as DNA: TGTGCCAGCAGTCCCCGACAGGGGTTGGGAAATCAGCCCCAGCATTTT.

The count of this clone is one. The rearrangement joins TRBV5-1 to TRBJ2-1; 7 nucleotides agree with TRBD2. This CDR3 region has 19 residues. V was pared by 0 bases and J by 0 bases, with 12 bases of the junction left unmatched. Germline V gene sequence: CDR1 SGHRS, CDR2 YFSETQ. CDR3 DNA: TGCGCCAGCAGCTTGGCCGCTAGCGGCTCGAAGCTCTCCTACAATGAGCAGTTCTTC. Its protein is CASSLAASGSKLSYNEQFF.

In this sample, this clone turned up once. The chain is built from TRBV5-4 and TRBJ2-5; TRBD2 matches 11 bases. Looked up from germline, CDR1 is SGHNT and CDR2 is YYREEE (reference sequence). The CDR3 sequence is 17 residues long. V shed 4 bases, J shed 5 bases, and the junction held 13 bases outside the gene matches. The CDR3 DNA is TGTGCCAGCAGCCAGGATGTAGCGGGGGGGCCAGATGAGACCCAGTACTTC. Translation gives CASSQDVAGGPDETQYF.

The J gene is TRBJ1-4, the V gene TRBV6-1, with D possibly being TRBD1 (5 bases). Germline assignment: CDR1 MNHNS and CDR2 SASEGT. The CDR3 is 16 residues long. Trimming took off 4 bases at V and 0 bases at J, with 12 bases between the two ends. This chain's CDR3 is CASSVMPGATNEKLFF. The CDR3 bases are TGTGCCAGCAGTGTTATGCCGGGGGCAACTAATGAAAAACTGTTTTTT.

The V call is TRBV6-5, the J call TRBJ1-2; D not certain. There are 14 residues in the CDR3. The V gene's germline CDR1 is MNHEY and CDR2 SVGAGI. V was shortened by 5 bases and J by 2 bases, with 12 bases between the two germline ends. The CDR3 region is CASSAREQNYGYTF. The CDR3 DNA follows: TGTGCCAGCAGTGCCCGGGAACAGAACTATGGCTACACCTTC.

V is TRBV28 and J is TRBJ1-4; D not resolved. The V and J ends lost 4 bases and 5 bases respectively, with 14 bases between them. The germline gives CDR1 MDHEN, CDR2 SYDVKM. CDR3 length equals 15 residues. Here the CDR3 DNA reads TGTGCCAGCAGTTCAGATCCAGTCAAAAATGAAAAACTGTTTTTT. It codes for CASSSDPVKNEKLFF.